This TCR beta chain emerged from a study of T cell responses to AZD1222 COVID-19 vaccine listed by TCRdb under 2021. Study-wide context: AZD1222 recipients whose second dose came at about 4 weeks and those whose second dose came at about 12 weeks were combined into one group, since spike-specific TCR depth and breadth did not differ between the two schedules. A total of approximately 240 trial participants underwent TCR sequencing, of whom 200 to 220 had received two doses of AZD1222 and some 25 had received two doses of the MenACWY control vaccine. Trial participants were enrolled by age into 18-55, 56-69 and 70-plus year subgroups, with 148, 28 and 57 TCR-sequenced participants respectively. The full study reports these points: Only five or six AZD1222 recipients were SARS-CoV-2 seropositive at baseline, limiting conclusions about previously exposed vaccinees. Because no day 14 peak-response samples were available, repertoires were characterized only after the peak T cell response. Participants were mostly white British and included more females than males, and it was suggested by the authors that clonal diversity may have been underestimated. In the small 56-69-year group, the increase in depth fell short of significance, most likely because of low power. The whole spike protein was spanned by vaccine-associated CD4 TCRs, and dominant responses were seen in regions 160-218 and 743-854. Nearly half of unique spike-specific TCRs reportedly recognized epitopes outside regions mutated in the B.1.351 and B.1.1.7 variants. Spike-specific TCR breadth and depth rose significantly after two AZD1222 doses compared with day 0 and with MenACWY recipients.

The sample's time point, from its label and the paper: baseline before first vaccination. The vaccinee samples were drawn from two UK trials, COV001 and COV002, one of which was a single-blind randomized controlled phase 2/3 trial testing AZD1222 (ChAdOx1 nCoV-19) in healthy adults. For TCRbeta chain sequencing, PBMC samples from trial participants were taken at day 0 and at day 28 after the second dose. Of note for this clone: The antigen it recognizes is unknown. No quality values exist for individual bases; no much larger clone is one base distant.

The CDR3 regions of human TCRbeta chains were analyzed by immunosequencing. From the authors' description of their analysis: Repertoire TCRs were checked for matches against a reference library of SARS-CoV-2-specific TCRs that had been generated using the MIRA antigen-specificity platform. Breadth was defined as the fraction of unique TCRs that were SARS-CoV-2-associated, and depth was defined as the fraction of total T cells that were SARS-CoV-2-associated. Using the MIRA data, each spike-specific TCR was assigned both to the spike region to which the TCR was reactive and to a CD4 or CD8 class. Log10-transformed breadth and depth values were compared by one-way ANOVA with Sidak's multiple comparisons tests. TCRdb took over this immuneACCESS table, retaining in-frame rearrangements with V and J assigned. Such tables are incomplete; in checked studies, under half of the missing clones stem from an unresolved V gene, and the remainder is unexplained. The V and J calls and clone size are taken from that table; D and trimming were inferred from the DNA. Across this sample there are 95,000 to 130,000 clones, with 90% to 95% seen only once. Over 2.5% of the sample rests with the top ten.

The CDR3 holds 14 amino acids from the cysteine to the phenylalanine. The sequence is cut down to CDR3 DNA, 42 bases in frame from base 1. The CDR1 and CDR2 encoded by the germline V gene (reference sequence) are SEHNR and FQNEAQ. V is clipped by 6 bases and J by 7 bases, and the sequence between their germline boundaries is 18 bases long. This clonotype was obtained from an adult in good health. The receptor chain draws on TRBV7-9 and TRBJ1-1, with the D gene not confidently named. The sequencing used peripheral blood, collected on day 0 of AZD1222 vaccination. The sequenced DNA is TGTGCCAGCAGTATGGATGGGGTTCGGGGTGAAGCTTTCTTT. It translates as CASSMDGVRGEAFF.